One and the same sample provided the 27 T cell receptor beta chains below, sequenced in a study of persistence of HIV-infected CD4 T cells. Stimulation used about 9.5 ug/mL lysate from CMV-infected fibroblasts. CD40L/CD69 double-negative CD45RO-high memory CD4+ T cells were collected. Antigen specificity for these receptors is unknown. The immunoSEQ assay was version 4, run in survey mode. This table comes from immunoSEQ multiplex PCR, and its TCRdb copy is limited to in-frame clones, with some not included. The sample shows 30,000 to 35,000 clones, roughly four fifths of them seen only once. This sample comprised CD4+ T cells sorted from PBMCs after roughly 17-hour stimulation, obtained from a patient who received antiretroviral therapy. The receptors originated from an adult man with HIV who was CMV-seropositive.

This clone was observed a few times. Here the CDR3 reads CASSPGGGTYGYTF. The CDR3 bases are TGTGCCAGCAGCCCCGGCGGGGGGACATATGGCTACACCTTC. The chain combines TRBV7-6 with TRBJ1-2, with a tentative D call TRBD1 (6 bases). This CDR3 has 14 residues. The V gene lost 5 bases and the J gene lost 5 bases, with 15 bases spanning the gap. CDR1 is SGHVS and CDR2 is FNYEAQ in the germline V gene.

Written as DNA, the CDR3 is TGTGCCAGCAGAGGGGACGGGGCCTACGAGCAGTACTTC. Encoded protein: CASRGDGAYEQYF. The rearrangement joins TRBV7-9 to TRBJ2-7; TRBD1 or TRBD2 may be the D gene (5 bases each). V gave up 6 bases and J gave up 2 bases, with 11 bases separating them. The CDR3 is made up of 13 amino acids. Germline assignment: CDR1 SEHNR and CDR2 FQNEAQ (reference sequence).

This clone appeared once. This chain uses TRBV9 with TRBJ2-3, with TRBD2 matching 15 bases. V lost 0 bases and J lost 0; bases outside the gene matches: 11. This CDR3 comprises 21 residues. CDR1 and CDR2 (germline): SGDLS, YYNGEE. The CDR3 nucleotides read TGTGCCAGCAGCGTAGCCGGGACCGGGACTAGCGGGGGGTATAGCACAGATACGCAGTATTTT. It codes for CASSVAGTGTSGGYSTDTQYF.

The rearrangement joins TRBV20-1 to TRBJ2-1; no firm D call. Germline CDR1 reads DFQATT; CDR2 reads SNEGSKA (reference sequence). Trimming cost V 3 bases and J 8 bases, with 11 bases left between them. CDR3 length equals 12 residues. The CDR3 protein is CSASMARDEQFF. DNA for the CDR3: TGCAGTGCTAGTATGGCACGGGATGAGCAGTTCTTC.

The J gene is TRBJ1-1, the V gene TRBV9; weak D call: TRBD1 (5 bases). The CDR3 loop spans 15 amino acids. V was pared by 0 bases and J by 0 bases, with 9 bases between. CDR1 is SGDLS, CDR2 YYNGEE, per germline. The DNA of the CDR3 is TGTGCCAGCAGCGTAGGAGGGGTCATGAACACTGAAGCTTTCTTT. It translates to CASSVGGVMNTEAFF.

The chain links TRBV5-1 to TRBJ1-2, with no clear D. The CDR3 has 13 amino acids. With 4 bases removed from V and 4 bases from J, the gap between germline ends came to 11 bases. Germline lookup yields CDR1 SGHRS and CDR2 YFSETQ. CDR3 coding DNA: TGCGCCAGCAGCGCGGCCTCCCTCTATGGCTACACCTTC. Translating it yields CASSAASLYGYTF.

This clone was detected only once. CDR3 protein: CASSPQNSYTGELFF. The CDR3 DNA sequence: TGTGCCAGCTCACCCCAGAACAGCTACACCGGGGAGCTGTTTTTT. V and J are TRBV18 and TRBJ2-2; no clear D gene. This CDR3 is built from 15 residues. Trimming cost V 3 bases and J 3 bases, with 11 bases left between them. CDR1 KGHSH and CDR2 LQKENI come from the germline V gene.

The genes are TRBV15 and TRBJ1-1, with D uncertain. The CDR3 has 14 residues. Germline V gives CDR1 LNHNV, CDR2 YYDKDF (reference sequence). V was pared by 1 base and J by 1 base, with 7 bases between. DNA of the CDR3: TGTGCCACCAGCAGAGGAGGTTGGAACACTGAAGCTTTCTTT. It yields the protein CATSRGGWNTEAFF.

The rearrangement links TRBV4-1 to TRBJ1-1, with no clear D. Trimming took 6 bases from V and 5 from J, leaving 16 bases between them. Germline CDR1 reads MGHRA; CDR2 reads YSYEKL. The CDR3 sequence is 14 residues long. CDR3 bases: TGCGCCAGCAGGGGTCTTTTGAGGAGGACTGAAGCTTTCTTT. It is translated as CASRGLLRRTEAFF.

J is TRBJ2-2 and V is TRBV28, with D possibly matching TRBD2 (6 bases). Trimming left V 4 bases short and J 4 bases short, with 13 bases between. Germline CDR1 MDHEN, CDR2 SYDVKM. This CDR3 contains 15 residues. CDR3 residues: CASSYPGTGTGELFF. The CDR3 bases are TGTGCCAGCAGTTACCCCGGGACTGGCACCGGGGAGCTGTTTTTT.

The gene calls are TRBV6-6 and TRBJ2-1, with a possible D match to TRBD1 (6 bases). Germline V gene lookup returns CDR1 MNHNY and CDR2 SVGAGI (reference sequence). CDR3 length: 14 amino acids. V was trimmed by 8 bases and J by 0 bases, leaving 11 bases between them. The DNA for the CDR3 is TGTGCCAGCCATCGAGGGGGCTCCTACAATGAGCAGTTCTTC. Amino acids: CASHRGGSYNEQFF.

The chain uses TRBV28 and TRBJ1-4, with no clear D. The germline V gene has CDR1 MDHEN and CDR2 SYDVKM. Trimming left V 2 bases short and J 8 bases short, with 6 bases between. The length of the CDR3 is 12 residues. In DNA, the CDR3 is TGTGCCAGCAGTTTAAGATGGGAAAAACTGTTTTTT. Protein sequence: CASSLRWEKLFF.

In its sample, this clone was seen once. The chain recombines TRBV19 with TRBJ2-2; 9 bases agree with TRBD1. The CDR3 totals 15 residues. Germline assignment: CDR1 LNHDA and CDR2 SQIVND (reference sequence). The ends lost 4 bases at V and 7 bases at J; junction bases unmatched: 7. The DNA for the CDR3 is TGTGCCAGTAGTAAACAGGGGGCGCAGATCGGGGAGCTGTTTTTT. Encoded protein: CASSKQGAQIGELFF.

The chain employs TRBV6-6 and TRBJ1-1; D remains ambiguous. The ends were cut back, 10 bases at V and 1 base at J, with 13 bases in the middle. The V gene's germline CDR1 is MNHNY and CDR2 SVGAGI (reference sequence). The CDR3 totals 13 residues. CDR3 in amino acids: CATSEVENTEAFF. The CDR3 coding sequence is TGTGCCACCTCGGAGGTAGAGAACACTGAAGCTTTCTTT.

The gene calls are TRBV19 and TRBJ2-1; 8 positions match TRBD2. J was trimmed by 13 bases and V by 7 bases; bases with no gene match: 15. The CDR3 consists of 14 residues. Looked up from germline, CDR1 is LNHDA and CDR2 is SQIVND (reference sequence). DNA of the CDR3: TGTGCCAGTACCTCTAGGGACGCGGGGGGACCCCAGTTCTTC. Translation: CASTSRDAGGPQFF.

CDR3 DNA sequence: TGTGCCTGGAGCGACAGAAACTATGGCTACACCTTC. The encoded protein is CAWSDRNYGYTF. This chain joins TRBV30 and TRBJ1-2, with D possibly matching TRBD1 (5 bases). Germline values: CDR1 GTSNPN, CDR2 SVGIG (reference sequence). The ends were cut back, 3 bases at V and 2 bases at J, with 7 bases in the middle. CDR3 length: 12 residues.

This chain uses TRBV30 with TRBJ1-1, with 7 bases that match TRBD1. The J segment lost 0 bases and the V segment lost 4 bases, leaving 5 bases of the junction unmatched. Germline CDR1 GTSNPN, CDR2 SVGIG (reference sequence). The CDR3 extends over 14 amino acids. The CDR3 DNA reads as TGTGCCTGGACTATGGGGACAGTGAACACTGAAGCTTTCTTT. It is translated as CAWTMGTVNTEAFF. Full variable domain (remainder filled in from reference TRBV30 and TRBJ1-1): SQTIHQWPATLVQPVGSPLSLECTVEGTSNPNLYWYRQAAGRGLQLLFYSVGIGQISSEVPQNLSASRPQDRQFILSSKKLLLSDSGFYLCAWTMGTVNTEAFFGQGTRLTVV.

The chain uses TRBV10-1 and TRBJ2-7; D is unresolved. This CDR3 is 13 amino acids long. From germline, CDR1 is WNHNN and CDR2 SYGVQD (reference sequence). The ends were cut back, 5 bases at V and 1 base at J, with 9 bases in the middle. The CDR3, as DNA: TGCGCCAGCAGTAGAGACGTATCCTACGAGCAGTACTTC. Translated: CASSRDVSYEQYF.

V is TRBV6-2 or TRBV6-3 and J is TRBJ1-2; D is uncertain. V was shortened by 0 bases and J by 6 bases, with 17 bases between the two germline ends. The CDR3 has 16 residues. Germline CDR1 MNHEY, CDR2 SVGEGT. As DNA, the CDR3 is TGTGCCAGCAGTTACTCCTTGTCCGGGGTGATTGATGGCTACACCTTC. It encodes CASSYSLSGVIDGYTF.

The chain links TRBV15 to TRBJ2-2; 15 bases map to TRBD2. There are 17 residues in the CDR3. With 1 base clipped from V and 7 bases from J, the junction kept 4 bases outside the gene matches. Per the germline V gene, CDR1 is LNHNV and CDR2 is YYDKDF (reference sequence). The CDR3 loop reads CATSRGAGLAGGGELFF. The CDR3 bases are TGTGCCACCAGCAGAGGAGCGGGACTAGCGGGGGGCGGGGAGCTGTTTTTT.

The J gene is TRBJ2-3, the V gene TRBV19; 9 bases match TRBD1. The ends lost 6 bases at V and 2 bases at J; junction bases unmatched: 6. The germline V gene has CDR1 LNHDA and CDR2 SQIVND (reference sequence). This CDR3 has 15 amino acids. The CDR3 region is CASRRTGAHTDTQYF. The CDR3 coding sequence is TGTGCCAGTAGGAGGACAGGGGCGCACACAGATACGCAGTATTTT. Full variable domain (remainder filled in from reference TRBV19 and TRBJ2-3): DGGITQSPKYLFRKEGQNVTLSCEQNLNHDAMYWYRQDPGQGLRLIYYSQIVNDFQKGDIAEGYSVSREKKESFPLTVTSAQKNPTAFYLCASRRTGAHTDTQYFGPGTRLTVL.

The CDR3: CASSLLTGGPEQFF. In DNA form, the CDR3 reads TGTGCCAGCAGCTTACTCACGGGGGGGCCCGAGCAGTTCTTC. The rearrangement links TRBV7-9 to TRBJ2-1; 8 bases agree with TRBD2. V lost 2 bases, J lost 10 bases, and 7 bases stayed unmatched. Germline V gene data show CDR1 as SEHNR and CDR2 as FQNEAQ (reference sequence). The CDR3 contains 14 residues.

The chain has TRBV5-1 and TRBJ2-3; D gene unclear. The CDR3 length is 12 residues. V gave up 2 bases and J gave up 6 bases, with 7 bases separating them. Germline V CDR1 and CDR2: SGHRS, YFSETQ. The CDR3 spells CASSFAADTQYF. The CDR3 nucleotides read TGCGCCAGCAGCTTCGCCGCGGATACGCAGTATTTT.

The J gene is TRBJ2-3, the V gene TRBV20-1; 9 bases map to TRBD1. The ends lost 3 bases at V and 2 bases at J; junction bases unmatched: 9. CDR1 is DFQATT, CDR2 SNEGSKA, per germline (reference sequence). CDR3 length: 16 amino acids. The CDR3 DNA reads TGCAGTGCTAGTCTCGGGACAGGGTTGGACACAGATACGCAGTATTTT. The encoded protein is CSASLGTGLDTDTQYF.

This chain connects TRBV4-2 to TRBJ1-1, with D possibly matching TRBD1 (6 bases). Germline V CDR1 and CDR2: LGHNA, YNFKEQ. Trimming shortened V by 3 bases and J by 4 bases, and 9 bases separated the two germline ends. The CDR3 covers 13 residues. CDR3 residues: CASSHQQGTEAFF. For the CDR3, the DNA is TGTGCCAGCAGCCACCAACAGGGCACTGAAGCTTTCTTT.

The V and J genes are TRBV10-3 and TRBJ2-5; D gene unclear. The CDR3 totals 11 residues. Germline CDR1 ENHRY, CDR2 SYGVKD. Trimming left V 3 bases short and J 5 bases short, with 4 bases between. The DNA for the CDR3 is TGTGCCATCAGTGACCGGGAGACCCAGTACTTC. Translating it yields CAISDRETQYF.

The chain recombines TRBV9 with TRBJ1-5, with TRBD1 matching over 10 bases. CDR1 and CDR2 from the germline V gene are SGDLS and YYNGEE. V lost 3 bases and J lost 0; bases outside the gene matches: 3. This CDR3 comprises 16 residues. CDR3 region: CASSEGTGASNQPQHF. CDR3 bases: TGTGCCAGCAGCGAGGGGACAGGGGCTAGCAATCAGCCCCAGCATTTT.